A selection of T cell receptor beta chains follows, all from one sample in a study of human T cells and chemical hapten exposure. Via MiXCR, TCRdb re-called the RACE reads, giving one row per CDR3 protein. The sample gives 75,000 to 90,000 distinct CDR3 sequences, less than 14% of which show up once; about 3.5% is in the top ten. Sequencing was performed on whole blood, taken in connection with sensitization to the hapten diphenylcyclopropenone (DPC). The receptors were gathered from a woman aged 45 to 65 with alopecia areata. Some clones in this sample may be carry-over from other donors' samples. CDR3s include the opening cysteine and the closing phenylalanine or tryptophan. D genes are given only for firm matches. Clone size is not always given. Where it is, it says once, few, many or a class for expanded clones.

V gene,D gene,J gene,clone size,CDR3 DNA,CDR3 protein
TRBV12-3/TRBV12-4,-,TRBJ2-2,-,TGTGCCAGCAGGATGGGGGAGCTGTTTTTT,CASRMGELFF
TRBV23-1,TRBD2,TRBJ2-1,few,TGCGCCAGCCTCCGGGGCCTCCCTTCCCGGACTAGCGGGAGGGTTGGCTCCTACAATGAGCAGTTCTTC,CASLRGLPSRTSGRVGSYNEQFF
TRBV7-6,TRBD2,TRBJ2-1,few,TGTGCCAGCAGCTTAGGGGCTAGCGGGAGGAATGAGCAGTTCTTC,CASSLGASGRNEQFF
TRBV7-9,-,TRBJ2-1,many,TGTGCCAGCAGCTTGAACTCTAGGGGCCCTTACAATGAGCAGTTCTTC,CASSLNSRGPYNEQFF
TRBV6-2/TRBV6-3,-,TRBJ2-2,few,TGTGCCAGCAACACAGGGCCCGGGGAGCTGTTTTTT,CASNTGPGELFF
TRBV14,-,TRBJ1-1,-,TGTGCCAGCAGCCAGGGGATGAACACTGAAGCTTTCTTT,CASSQGMNTEAFF
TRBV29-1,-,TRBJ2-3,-,TGCAGCGTTGATCGGGGTACAGATACGCAGTATTTT,CSVDRGTDTQYF
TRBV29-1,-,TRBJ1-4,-,TGCAGCGTTGAAAGGGGGGCTAATGAAAAACTGTTTTTT,CSVERGANEKLFF
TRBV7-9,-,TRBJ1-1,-,TGTGCCAGCAGCTTATTCACGGGGGGGCACACTGAAGCTTTCTTT,CASSLFTGGHTEAFF
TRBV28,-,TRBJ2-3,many,TGTGCCAGCAAGCAGGTTCAGGGGCGGCCTAGCGGACGCACAGATACGCAGTATTTT,CASKQVQGRPSGRTDTQYF
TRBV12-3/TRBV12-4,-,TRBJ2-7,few,TGTGCCAGCAGTTTAGCCGGACTTACCTACGAGCAGTACTTC,CASSLAGLTYEQYF
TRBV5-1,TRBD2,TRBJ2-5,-,TGCGCCAGCAGCTTGCTCTCGACTAGCAGAGAGACCCAGTACTTC,CASSLLSTSRETQYF
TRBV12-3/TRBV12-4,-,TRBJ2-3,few,TGTGCCAGCAGTTTAGGTCAGCGGGATACGCAGTATTTT,CASSLGQRDTQYF
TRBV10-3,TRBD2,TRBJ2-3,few,TGTGCCATCAGCCAGCTAGCGGGAGTGGGAGATACGCAGTATTTT,CAISQLAGVGDTQYF
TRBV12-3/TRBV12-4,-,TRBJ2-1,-,TGTGCCAGCACCTTGGGGGAAAAGAGGCACAATGAGCAGTTCTTC,CASTLGEKRHNEQFF
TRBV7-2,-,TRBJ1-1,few,TGTGCCAGCAGCTTATGGGGGACGAACACTGAAGCTTTCTTT,CASSLWGTNTEAFF
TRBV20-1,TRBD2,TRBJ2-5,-,TGCAGAGCTAGACTAGCGGGAGGGCAAGAGACCCAGTACTTC,CRARLAGGQETQYF
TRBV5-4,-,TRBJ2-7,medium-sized,TGTGCCAGCAGCTTGGACGGCAGGGGTATTTATTTC,CASSLDGRGIYF
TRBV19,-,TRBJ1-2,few,TGTGCCAGTAGTTATTCGGGCTGGGAAGGCTATGGCTACACCTTC,CASSYSGWEGYGYTF
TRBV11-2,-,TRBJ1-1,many,TGTGCCAGCAGCTTAGATCGTCAGGGTTGGAATTTCGCCAACCCCGACACTGAAGCTTTCTTT,CASSLDRQGWNFANPDTEAFF
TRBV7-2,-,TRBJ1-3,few,TGTGCCAGCAGCTGGGGGCTCTCTGGAAACACCATATATTTT,CASSWGLSGNTIYF
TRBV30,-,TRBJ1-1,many,TGTGCCTGGAGTCGCCAGGTGGTCGGGGACACTGAAGCTTTCTTT,CAWSRQVVGDTEAFF
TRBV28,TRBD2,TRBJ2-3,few,TGTGCCAGCAGGGCCGGGACTAGCCTCCCCGATACGCAGTATTTT,CASRAGTSLPDTQYF
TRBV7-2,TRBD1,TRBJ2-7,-,TGTGCCAGCAGCTCGACAGGGGGAAGTTCCTACGAGCAGTACTTC,CASSSTGGSSYEQYF
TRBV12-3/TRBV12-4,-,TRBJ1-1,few,TGTGCCAGCAGTTTAAACAGGGAAGCTTTCTTT,CASSLNREAFF
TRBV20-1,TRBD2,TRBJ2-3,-,TGCAGTGCTAGAGTCCTAGCGGGAGATATGTATTTT,CSARVLAGDMYF
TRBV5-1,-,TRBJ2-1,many,TGCGCCAGCAGCTTGGATGGACGGATAATGGAGCAGTTCTTC,CASSLDGRIMEQFF
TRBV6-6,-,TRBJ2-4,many,TGTGCCAGCAGTTCAACGGGAGCCGAACCACGGGACATTCAGTACTTC,CASSSTGAEPRDIQYF
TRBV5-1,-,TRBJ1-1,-,TGCGCCAGCAGCTTTCTCGACAAAACTGAAGCTTTCTTT,CASSFLDKTEAFF
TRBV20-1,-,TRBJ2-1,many,TGCAGTGCTATCGAAAGTTTCGACAATGAGCAGTTCTTC,CSAIESFDNEQFF
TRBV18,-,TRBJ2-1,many,TGTGCCAGCTCATCCCTGGACGGGAGTTGGAATGAGCAGTTCTTC,CASSSLDGSWNEQFF
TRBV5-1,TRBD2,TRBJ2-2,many,TGCGCCAGCAGCTTGGGACTAGCACTAGACACCGGGGAGCTGTTTTTT,CASSLGLALDTGELFF
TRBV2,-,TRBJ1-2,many,TGTGCCAGATCAGGCCTCTATGGCTACACCTTC,CARSGLYGYTF
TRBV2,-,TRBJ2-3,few,TGTGCCAGCAGTCGGGACGGAACTAGCACAGATACGCAGTATTTT,CASSRDGTSTDTQYF
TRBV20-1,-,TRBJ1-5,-,TGCAGTGCTAGAGTTCAGAGTGAGAATCAGCCCCAGCATTTT,CSARVQSENQPQHF
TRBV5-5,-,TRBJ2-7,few,TGTGCCAGCAGCTTGGCCAAGGCCTACGAGCAGTACTTC,CASSLAKAYEQYF
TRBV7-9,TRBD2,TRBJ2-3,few,TGTGCCAGCAGCTCCTACACTAGCGGGAAGTCCACAGATACGCAGTATTTT,CASSSYTSGKSTDTQYF
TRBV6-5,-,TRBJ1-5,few,TGTGCCAGCAGTTTACATCGCAATCAGCCCCAGCATTTT,CASSLHRNQPQHF
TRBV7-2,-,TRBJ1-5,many,TGTGCCAGCAGCTACAGTAGTAGCAATCAGCCCCAGCATTTT,CASSYSSSNQPQHF
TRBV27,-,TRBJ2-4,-,TGTGCCAGCAGTTCAACTAGGAGTAGCATTCAGTACTTC,CASSSTRSSIQYF
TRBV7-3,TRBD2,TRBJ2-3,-,TGTGCCAGCAGCTCCCCGACTAGCGGGAGCCCAGATACGCAGTATTTT,CASSSPTSGSPDTQYF
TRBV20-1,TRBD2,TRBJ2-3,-,TGCAGTGCTAGGCCTAGCGGAAGCACAGATACGCAGTATTTT,CSARPSGSTDTQYF
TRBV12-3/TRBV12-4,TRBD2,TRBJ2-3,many,TGTGCCAGCAGTTTACTCCGGATAGCGGGAGGAGGAGATACGCAGTATTTT,CASSLLRIAGGGDTQYF